The TCR beta chain under discussion was sequenced for a study of prognosis after radiotherapy for stage I lung cancer. About the research overall: Medical inoperability applied to all of the non-small cell lung cancer patients. Delivery of radiotherapy was by SBRT in 3 to 5 fractions at a biologically effective dose of at least 100 Gy.

TCR beta CDR3 amplification from genomic DNA was performed by two-round multiplex PCR. Amplification during the initial PCR round employed primers specific to each TRBV and TRBJ gene. Using its own MiXCR run on the multiplex PCR reads, TCRdb lists one record per CDR3 protein. The sample shows 24,000 or so distinct CDR3 sequences, more than 35% of them seen only once. Concerning this clonotype itself: What it binds is unknown.

The CDR3 is 17 residues long. Trimming removed 1 base from V and 11 bases from J; junction bases left unmatched: 14. Germline CDR1 SEHNR, CDR2 FQNEAQ (reference sequence). Study-wide points: Among patients who developed distant metastases, Shannon entropy after stereotactic body radiation therapy was lower. Patients with metastases reportedly showed TRBV and TRBJ gene usage that differed from patients without metastases.

This clonotype was sampled from a donor aged 50 or older with non-small cell lung cancer. The specimen comprised PBMCs, sampled before or after stereotactic body radiation therapy (not recorded which). This sequence joins TRBV7-9 and TRBJ2-2; TRBD2 matches at 9 bases. The CDR3 sequence: CASSLEGLAENTCELFF. Here the CDR3 DNA reads TGTGCCAGCAGCTTAGAGGGACTAGCAGAGAACACCTGTGAGCTGTTTTTT.